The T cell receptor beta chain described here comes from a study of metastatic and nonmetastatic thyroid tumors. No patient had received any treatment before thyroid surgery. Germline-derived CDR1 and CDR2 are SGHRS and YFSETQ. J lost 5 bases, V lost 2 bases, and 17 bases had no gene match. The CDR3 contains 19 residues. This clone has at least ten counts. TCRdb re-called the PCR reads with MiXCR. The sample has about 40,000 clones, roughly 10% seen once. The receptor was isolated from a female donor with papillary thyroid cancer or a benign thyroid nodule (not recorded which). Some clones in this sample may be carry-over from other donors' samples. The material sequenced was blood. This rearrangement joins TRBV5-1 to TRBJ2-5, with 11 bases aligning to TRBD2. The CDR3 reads CASSLRASVAGGVWETQYF. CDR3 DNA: TGCGCCAGCAGCTTACGGGCATCAGTAGCGGGAGGGGTGTGGGAGACCCAGTACTTC.